The clone carrying this TCR beta chain has only a few counts. The CDR3 has 14 residues. Germline CDR1 GTSNPN, CDR2 SVGIG (reference sequence). This record belongs to a study of T cell changes during pregnancy in multiple sclerosis. TCRdb's copy holds only in-frame clones and misses some; the assay was immunoSEQ multiplex PCR. Of 60,000 or so clones listed, about nine tenths are singletons. The J gene is TRBJ1-6, the V gene TRBV30; D is ambiguous. The source material was peripheral blood, sampled in the first trimester of pregnancy. This clonotype was obtained from a female donor in good health, enrolled as a control in a pregnancy study. In DNA, the CDR3 is TGTGCTTTTTTTCGGAGCTCCTATAATTCACCCCTCCACTTT. It translates to CAFFRSSYNSPLHF.